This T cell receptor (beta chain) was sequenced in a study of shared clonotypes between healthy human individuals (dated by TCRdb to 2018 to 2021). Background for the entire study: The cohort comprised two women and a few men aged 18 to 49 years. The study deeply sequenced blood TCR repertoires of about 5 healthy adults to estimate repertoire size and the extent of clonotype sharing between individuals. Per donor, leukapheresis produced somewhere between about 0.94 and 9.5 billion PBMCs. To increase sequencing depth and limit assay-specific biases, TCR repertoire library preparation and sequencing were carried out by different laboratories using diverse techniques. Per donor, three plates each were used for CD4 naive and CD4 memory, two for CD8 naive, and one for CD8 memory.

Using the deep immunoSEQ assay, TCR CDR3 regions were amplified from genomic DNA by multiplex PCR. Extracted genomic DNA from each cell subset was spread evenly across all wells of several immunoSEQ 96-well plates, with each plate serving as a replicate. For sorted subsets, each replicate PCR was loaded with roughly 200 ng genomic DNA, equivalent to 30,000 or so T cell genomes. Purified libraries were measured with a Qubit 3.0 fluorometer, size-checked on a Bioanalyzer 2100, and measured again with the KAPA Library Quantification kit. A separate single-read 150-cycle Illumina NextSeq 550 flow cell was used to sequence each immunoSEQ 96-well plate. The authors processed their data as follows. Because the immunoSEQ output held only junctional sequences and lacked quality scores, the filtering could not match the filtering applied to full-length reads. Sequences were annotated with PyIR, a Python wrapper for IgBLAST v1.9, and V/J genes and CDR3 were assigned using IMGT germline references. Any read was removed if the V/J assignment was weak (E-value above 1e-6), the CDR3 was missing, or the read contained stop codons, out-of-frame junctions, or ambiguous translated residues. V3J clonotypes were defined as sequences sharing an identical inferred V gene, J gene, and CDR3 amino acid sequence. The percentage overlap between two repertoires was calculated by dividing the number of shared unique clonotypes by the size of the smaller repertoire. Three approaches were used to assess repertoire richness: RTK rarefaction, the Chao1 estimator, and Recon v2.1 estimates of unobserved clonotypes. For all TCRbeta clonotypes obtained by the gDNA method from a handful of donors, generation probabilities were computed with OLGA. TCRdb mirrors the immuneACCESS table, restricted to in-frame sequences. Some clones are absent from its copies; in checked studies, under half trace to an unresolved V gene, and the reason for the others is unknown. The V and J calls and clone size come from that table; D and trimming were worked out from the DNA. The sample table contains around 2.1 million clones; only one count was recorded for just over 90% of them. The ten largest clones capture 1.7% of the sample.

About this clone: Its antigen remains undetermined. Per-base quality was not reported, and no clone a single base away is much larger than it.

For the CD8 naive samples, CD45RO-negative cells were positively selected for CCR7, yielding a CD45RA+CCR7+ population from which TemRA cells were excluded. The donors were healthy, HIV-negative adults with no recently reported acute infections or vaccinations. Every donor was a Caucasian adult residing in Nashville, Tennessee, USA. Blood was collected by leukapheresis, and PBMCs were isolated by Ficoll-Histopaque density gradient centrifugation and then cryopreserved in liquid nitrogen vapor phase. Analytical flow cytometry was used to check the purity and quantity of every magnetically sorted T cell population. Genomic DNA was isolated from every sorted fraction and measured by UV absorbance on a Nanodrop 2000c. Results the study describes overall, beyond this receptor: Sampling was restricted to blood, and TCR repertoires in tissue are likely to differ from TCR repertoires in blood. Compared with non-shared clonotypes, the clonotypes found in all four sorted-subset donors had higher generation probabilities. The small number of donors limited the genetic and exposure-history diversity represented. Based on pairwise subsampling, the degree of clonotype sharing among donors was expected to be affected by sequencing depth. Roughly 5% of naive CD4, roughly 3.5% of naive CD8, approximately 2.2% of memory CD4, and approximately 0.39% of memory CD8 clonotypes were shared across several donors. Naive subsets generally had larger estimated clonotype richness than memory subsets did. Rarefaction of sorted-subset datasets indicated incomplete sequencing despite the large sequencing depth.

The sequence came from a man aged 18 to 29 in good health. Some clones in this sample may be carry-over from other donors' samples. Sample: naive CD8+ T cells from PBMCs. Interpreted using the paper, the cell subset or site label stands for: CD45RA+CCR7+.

The CDR3 protein is CASSSPGHFSNQPQHF. The sequence in DNA is TGTGCCAGCAGTAGTCCGGGACACTTTAGCAATCAGCCCCAGCATTTT. This receptor chain uses TRBV6-6 and TRBJ1-5; the D gene is perhaps TRBD1, on 6 matching bases. CDR1 is given as MNHNY and CDR2 as SVGAGI, both from the germline V gene (reference sequence). From its cysteine to its phenylalanine, the CDR3 spans 16 amino acids. The sequence is cut down to CDR3 DNA, 48 bases in frame from base 1. V is clipped by 5 bases and J by 0 bases, and the sequence between their germline boundaries is 14 bases long.